This record looks at one T cell receptor (beta chain) sequence and its context. The CDR3 runs 17 residues. Trimming at V came to 5 bases and at J to 2 bases, leaving 5 bases not matched to a gene. CDR1 is MNHEY, CDR2 SVGEGT, per germline. This sample is drawn from a study of blood T cell repertoires in COVID-19. In the authors' methods: Amplification with reference gene primers provided the estimates of nucleated cell counts. Measured with immunoSEQ multiplex PCR; TCRdb has only the in-frame clones, and not every one. Clonal size and the V and J genes are those of that table, whereas D and trimming came from the DNA. The sample lists 290,000 or so clones; around 87% were seen once.

The TCR sequence derives from a man aged 65 to 85 with acute or convalescent COVID-19. Sequenced material: peripheral blood. The J gene is TRBJ2-1, the V gene TRBV6-2 or TRBV6-3; TRBD2 agrees at 14 bases. The CDR3 nucleotides are TGTGCCAGCAGTAAACCGGGACTAGCGGGGGCCTACAATGAGCAGTTCTTC. Translated, it gives CASSKPGLAGAYNEQFF.